These T cell receptor beta chains were read from a single sample in a study of blood T cell repertoires in COVID-19. The protocol was immunoSEQ multiplex PCR, while the TCRdb copy is restricted to in-frame clones and leaves out a portion. The profile shows about 270,000 clones, about nine tenths of them singletons. Specimen: peripheral blood. The receptors were gathered from a man between 45 and 60 years old with acute or convalescent COVID-19. Both conserved end residues are part of each CDR3. Each record gives: V gene, J gene, clone size, D gene, CDR3 DNA, CDR3 protein. The D gene is left open where the match is weak. Clone size is not always given. Where it is, it says once, few, many or a class for expanded clones.

TRBV12-3/TRBV12-4	TRBJ2-7	-	TRBD1	TGTGCCAGCCCCTACAGGGGCGAGCAGTACTTC	CASPYRGEQYF
TRBV7-6	TRBJ2-1	-	-	TGTGCCAGCAGCCTCCGCTATAACAATGAGCAGTTCTTC	CASSLRYNNEQFF
TRBV24-1	TRBJ1-2	-	TRBD1	TGTGCCACCAGTGATTCCGGACAGGGTAATGGCTACACCTTC	CATSDSGQGNGYTF
TRBV4-2	TRBJ2-1	-	-	TGTGCCAGCAGCCATCGGCCAGGGGAGGGTGAGCAGTTCTTC	CASSHRPGEGEQFF
TRBV30	TRBJ1-2	-	TRBD1	TGTGCCTGGAGGGGGGGACAGGGAAGGGTGACTTATGGCTACACCTTC	CAWRGGQGRVTYGYTF
TRBV18	TRBJ2-5	-	TRBD1	TGTGCCAGCTCACCATTCGGACAGGGGGCGGTGAAGACCCAGTACTTC	CASSPFGQGAVKTQYF
TRBV11-3	TRBJ2-3	-	TRBD1	TGTGCCAGCAGCCCCGGGACAGGGAAATCCACAGATACGCAGTATTTT	CASSPGTGKSTDTQYF
TRBV7-8	TRBJ1-1	-	TRBD1	TGTGCCAGCAGCTTAAGGGGGCATATGGGTGAAGCTTTCTTT	CASSLRGHMGEAFF
TRBV27	TRBJ2-1	-	TRBD1	TGTGCCAGCAGTCGCGGGACAGGGGTCCATGAGCAGTTCTTC	CASSRGTGVHEQFF
TRBV19	TRBJ1-5	-	-	TGTGCCAGTACATACAGCTTGAATCAGCCCCAGCATTTT	CASTYSLNQPQHF
TRBV6-5	TRBJ2-1	once	TRBD2	TGTGCCAGCAGTTTTAGCGGGTTCTCCTACAATGAGCAGTTCTTC	CASSFSGFSYNEQFF
TRBV5-1	TRBJ2-4	-	TRBD2	TGCGCCAGCAGCCGGCTAGGGCGGGGGGACAAAAACATTCAGTACTTC	CASSRLGRGDKNIQYF
TRBV5-1	TRBJ2-6	once	-	TGCGCCAGCAGCCCCTCTTCATGGGGGGAGGTCGACGTCCTGACTTTC	CASSPSSWGEVDVLTF
TRBV9	TRBJ1-3	-	-	TGTGCCAGCAGCGTAGATAGCGGGGGTAGAAACACCATATATTTT	CASSVDSGGRNTIYF
TRBV5-5	TRBJ1-1	-	TRBD1	TGTGCCAGCAGCTTGGTAGGGGGCGACACTGAAGCTTTCTTT	CASSLVGGDTEAFF
TRBV12-3/TRBV12-4	TRBJ1-5	-	-	TGTGCCAGCAGCGACGGGACTAGGCCCCAGCATTTT	CASSDGTRPQHF
TRBV10-1	TRBJ2-3	-	-	TGCGCCAGCAGCTCGGGACAAAATACGCAGTATTTT	CASSSGQNTQYF
TRBV7-2	TRBJ1-5	-	TRBD1	TGTGCCAGCAGCTGGACAGGGGGTCAAGGATATCAGCCCCAGCATTTT	CASSWTGGQGYQPQHF
TRBV5-4	TRBJ2-7	-	-	TGTGCCAGCAGCCCGGGGGACAGAACCTACGAGCAGTACTTC	CASSPGDRTYEQYF
TRBV7-8	TRBJ2-1	-	-	TGTGCCAGCAGCCTATATGAGGGGGAAGGCTACAATGAGCAGTTCTTC	CASSLYEGEGYNEQFF
TRBV3-1/TRBV3-2	TRBJ1-6	-	-	TGTGCCAGCAGCCAAGTGGACAGAGGTAATTCACCCCTCCACTTT	CASSQVDRGNSPLHF
TRBV6-4	TRBJ1-4	-	-	TGTGCCAGCAGGGGCCACAGGGCGGTGTACGAAAAACTGTTTTTT	CASRGHRAVYEKLFF
TRBV5-1	TRBJ2-2	-	TRBD1	TGCGCCAGCAGCATCGACAGGGGTACGGACACCGGGGAGCTGTTTTTT	CASSIDRGTDTGELFF
TRBV29-1	TRBJ1-1	-	-	TGCAGCGTTGCAGGGGCGCAGGGAGCTTTCTTT	CSVAGAQGAFF
TRBV30	TRBJ1-6	-	-	TGTGCCTGGAGTCTTTCAGGGCCGGCTCCCCACTTT	CAWSLSGPAPHF
TRBV30	TRBJ1-4	-	-	TGTGCCTGGAGTGTGGCAGGCGTCGGTGAAAAACTGTTTTTT	CAWSVAGVGEKLFF
TRBV11-2	TRBJ2-5	few	-	TGTGCCAGCAGCTTAGGAAGGGGGAGAATGTCCCAAGAGACCCAGTACTTC	CASSLGRGRMSQETQYF
TRBV11-2	TRBJ2-2	-	TRBD2	TGTGCCAGCAGACTAGCGGGGGGGCGTGGCACCGGGGAGCTGTTTTTT	CASRLAGGRGTGELFF
TRBV9	TRBJ1-6	-	-	TGTGCCAGCAGTTTCCAGACCTATAATTCACCCCTCCACTTT	CASSFQTYNSPLHF
TRBV30	TRBJ2-7	few	TRBD1	TGTGCCTGGAGCCTCGGGACAGTTGGCGCCTACGAGCAGTACTTC	CAWSLGTVGAYEQYF
TRBV23-1	TRBJ2-1	once	-	TGCGCCAGCAGGAGGGGGGGCCGGGACCCCTACAATGAGCAGTTCTTC	CASRRGGRDPYNEQFF
TRBV5-5	TRBJ1-4	-	-	TGTGCCAGCAGCTTTTTGCCAGGGCTCGAAAAACTGTTTTTT	CASSFLPGLEKLFF